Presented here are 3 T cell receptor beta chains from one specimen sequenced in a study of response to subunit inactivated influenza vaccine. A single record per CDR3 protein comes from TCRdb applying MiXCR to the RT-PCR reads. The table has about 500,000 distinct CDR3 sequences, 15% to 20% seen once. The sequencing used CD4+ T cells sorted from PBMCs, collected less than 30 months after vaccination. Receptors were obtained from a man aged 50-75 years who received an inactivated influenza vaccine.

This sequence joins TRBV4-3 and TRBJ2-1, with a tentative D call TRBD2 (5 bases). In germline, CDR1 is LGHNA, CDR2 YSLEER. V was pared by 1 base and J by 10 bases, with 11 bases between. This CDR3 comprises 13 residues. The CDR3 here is CASSQVRGKEQFF. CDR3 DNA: TGCGCCAGCAGCCAAGTTCGGGGAAAAGAGCAGTTCTTC.

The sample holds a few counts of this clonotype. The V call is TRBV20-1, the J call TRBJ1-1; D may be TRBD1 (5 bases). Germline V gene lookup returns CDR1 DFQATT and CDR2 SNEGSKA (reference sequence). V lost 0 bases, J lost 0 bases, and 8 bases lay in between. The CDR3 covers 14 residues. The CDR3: CSARDGGVNTEAFF. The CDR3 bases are TGCAGTGCTAGAGATGGGGGGGTGAACACTGAAGCTTTCTTT.

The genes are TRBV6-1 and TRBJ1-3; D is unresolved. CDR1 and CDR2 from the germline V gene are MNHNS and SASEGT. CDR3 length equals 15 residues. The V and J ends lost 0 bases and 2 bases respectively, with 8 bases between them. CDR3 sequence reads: CASSEAGSAGNTIYF. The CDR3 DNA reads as TGTGCCAGCAGTGAAGCGGGATCTGCTGGAAACACCATATATTTT.